What follows are 17 T cell receptor beta chains derived from one specimen sequenced in a study of blood T cell repertoires in COVID-19. Clones were read by immunoSEQ multiplex PCR, and TCRdb kept only the in-frame ones, dropping some. This table holds roughly 350,000 clones, roughly 89% found once. Sequenced input: peripheral blood. The receptors derive from a woman under 30 who had recovered from COVID-19.

J is TRBJ1-2 and V is TRBV10-3; perhaps TRBD1 as D (6 bases). The ends were cut back, 3 bases at V and 8 bases at J, with 13 bases in the middle. The CDR3 is 13 residues long. CDR1 ENHRY and CDR2 SYGVKD come from the germline V gene. CDR3 DNA: TGTGCCATCAGTGAACAGGGTACGGTGGGCTACACCTTC. Translated, it gives CAISEQGTVGYTF.

The table lists this clone with many counts. The V gene is TRBV27, the J gene TRBJ1-2; no firm D call. CDR1 and CDR2 from the germline V gene are MNHEY and SMNVEV (reference sequence). The CDR3 is 14 residues long. Trimming removed 2 bases from V and 6 bases from J, with 13 bases in between. CDR3 bases: TGTGCCAGCAGTTTAAATGGGGTCGGGAATGGCTACACCTTC. Translating gives CASSLNGVGNGYTF.

The V call is TRBV4-3, the J call TRBJ1-1; D perhaps matches TRBD1 (5 bases). Trimming shortened V by 2 bases and J by 0 bases, and 10 bases separated the two germline ends. The germline V gene encodes CDR1 LGHNA and CDR2 YSLEER. CDR3 length equals 15 residues. The CDR3 region is CASSQYDSLNTEAFF. CDR3 DNA: TGCGCCAGCAGCCAATACGACAGTTTGAACACTGAAGCTTTCTTT.

The genes are TRBV12-5 and TRBJ1-1, with a weak D call TRBD1 (5 bases). Deletions cut 0 bases from V and 9 bases from J, with 20 bases between. The CDR3 runs 16 residues. Per the germline V gene, CDR1 is LGHNT and CDR2 is FRNRAP. The DNA for the CDR3 is TGTGCTAGTGGTTTGGTACATGGGGCGGGGTGGGGCAAAGCTTTCTTT. Amino acid sequence: CASGLVHGAGWGKAFF.

The chain has TRBV4-3 and TRBJ1-6; 11 nucleotides align to TRBD1. V gave up 2 bases and J gave up 6 bases; unmatched junction bases: 3. The CDR3 consists of 16 residues. Germline V gene lookup returns CDR1 LGHNA and CDR2 YSLEER. CDR3 DNA: TGCGCCAGCAGCCAACTTGGGACAGGGGGTAATTCACCCCTCCACTTT. Translation: CASSQLGTGGNSPLHF.

This chain joins TRBV6-1 and TRBJ1-3, with D perhaps matching TRBD1 (6 bases). V dropped 3 bases and J dropped 3 bases, with 9 bases sitting between them. Germline assignment: CDR1 MNHNS and CDR2 SASEGT. The CDR3 has 14 amino acids. CDR3: CASSDRGFGNTIYF. Written as DNA, the CDR3 is TGTGCCAGCAGTGACAGGGGTTTTGGAAACACCATATATTTT.

The chain links TRBV27 to TRBJ1-4; tentatively, D is TRBD1 (5 bases). Trimming cost V 8 bases and J 4 bases, with 11 bases left between them. Germline lookup yields CDR1 MNHEY and CDR2 SMNVEV (reference sequence). This CDR3 has 13 residues. The chain's CDR3 is CASHSGGNEKLFF. CDR3 coding DNA: TGTGCCAGCCATTCGGGGGGTAATGAAAAACTGTTTTTT.

The chain employs TRBV5-6 and TRBJ1-4; D perhaps matches TRBD1 (5 bases). Trimming cost V 4 bases and J 8 bases, with 12 bases left between them. Germline values: CDR1 SGHDT, CDR2 YYEEEE. The CDR3 is 13 amino acids. In DNA form, the CDR3 reads TGTGCCAGCAGCCGGGCGGGGCACGAAAAACTGTTTTTT. It yields the protein CASSRAGHEKLFF.

The V gene is TRBV5-4, the J gene TRBJ2-1; the match to TRBD1 covers 10 bases. Trimming cost V 2 bases and J 8 bases; bases outside gene matches: 7. The germline gives CDR1 SGHNT, CDR2 YYREEE (reference sequence). This CDR3 spans 15 amino acids. CDR3 nucleotides: TGTGCCAGCAGCTTCCCGGGACAGGGGCGGCATGAGCAGTTCTTC. It specifies CASSFPGQGRHEQFF.

This sequence joins TRBV7-2 and TRBJ1-2; D is undetermined. V gave up 1 base and J gave up 3 bases, with 9 bases separating them. The CDR3 sequence is 14 residues long. CDR1 SGHTA and CDR2 FQGNSA come from the germline V gene. This CDR3 reads CASSLGGGDYGYTF. As DNA, the CDR3 is TGTGCCAGCAGCTTAGGGGGAGGTGACTATGGCTACACCTTC.

This clone was picked up one time. This chain uses TRBV19 with TRBJ1-5; D not resolved. The V end lost 0 bases, the J end lost 7 bases, and 10 bases lay between the germline ends. The CDR3 consists of 14 residues. Germline V CDR1 and CDR2: LNHDA, SQIVND (reference sequence). CDR3 sequence (DNA): TGTGCCAGTAGTATAGAACAGTTTAAACAGCCCCAGCATTTT. It specifies CASSIEQFKQPQHF.

This chain links TRBV5-6 with TRBJ2-2, with D tentatively TRBD2 (6 bases). CDR1 is SGHDT, CDR2 YYEEEE, per germline. There are 19 residues in the CDR3. The V and J ends lost 3 bases and 0 bases respectively, with 21 bases between them. In nucleotides, the CDR3 is TGTGCCAGCAGCTCCTCCGGGACTGAGACTTTCGCGAACACCGGGGAGCTGTTTTTT. Protein: CASSSSGTETFANTGELFF. Filled out from reference TRBV5-6 and TRBJ2-2, the complete variable domain reads DAGVTQSPTHLIKTRGQQVTLRCSPKSGHDTVSWYQQALGQGPQFIFQYYEEEERQRGNFPDRFSGHQFPNYSSELNVNALLLGDSALYLCASSSSGTETFANTGELFFGEGSRLTVL.

This chain joins TRBV19 and TRBJ1-1; D unclear. The CDR3 runs to 14 residues. With 6 bases removed from V and 1 base from J, the gap between germline ends came to 12 bases. Germline V gene lookup returns CDR1 LNHDA and CDR2 SQIVND (reference sequence). The CDR3 DNA sequence: TGTGCCAGTAGCCTAACGCGGGGGAACACTGAAGCTTTCTTT. It encodes CASSLTRGNTEAFF.

The chain is built from TRBV30 and TRBJ1-2; TRBD1 matches 7 bases. The CDR3 is 12 residues long. Germline-derived CDR1 and CDR2 are GTSNPN and SVGIG (reference sequence). V gave up 4 bases and J gave up 5 bases; unmatched junction bases: 4. The CDR3 DNA reads TGTGCCTGGACCGCGACAGGGTATGGCTACACCTTC. It specifies CAWTATGYGYTF.

The V and J genes are TRBV10-1 and TRBJ2-7; the match to TRBD2 covers 8 bases. Unmatched junction bases numbered 13, after V lost 7 bases and J lost 5 bases. The CDR3 is 15 residues long. Germline values: CDR1 WNHNN, CDR2 SYGVQD (reference sequence). The CDR3: CASMTAGVALDEQYV. CDR3 nucleotides: TGCGCCAGCATGACAGCGGGAGTAGCGTTGGACGAGCAGTACGTC.

This clone was observed a few times. The CDR3 here is CASRDGQGTYEQYV. The CDR3 nucleotides read TGTGCCAGCAGGGATGGACAGGGGACCTACGAGCAGTACGTC. The chain joins TRBV2 to TRBJ2-7; 9 bases agree with TRBD1. CDR1 and CDR2 (germline): SNHLY, FYNNEI. V shed 6 bases and J 2 bases; nucleotides not matched to a gene: 5. The CDR3 consists of 14 residues.

The chain recombines TRBV5-1 with TRBJ2-3; 9 nucleotides match TRBD1. This CDR3 has 14 amino acids. The germline V gene has CDR1 SGHRS and CDR2 YFSETQ. V was clipped by 3 bases and J by 5 bases; unmatched bases: 4. The CDR3 sequence: CASSSGQGIDTQYF. CDR3 bases: TGCGCCAGCAGCTCTGGACAGGGGATAGATACGCAGTATTTT.